The 29 T cell receptor beta chains reported below all come from one sample, sequenced in a study of T-cell memory formation after mild COVID-19. Via MiXCR, TCRdb re-called the 5' RACE reads, giving one row per CDR3 protein. The profile shows 13,000 to 15,000 distinct CDR3 sequences, 20% to 25% of them singletons. Sequencing input: PBMCs or a T cell subset sorted from them (not recorded which). Source of these receptors: a man between 18 and 35 years old who had mild COVID-19 (a few samples of this study predate the infection). Cell type and time point are not known.

There are many counts of this clonotype. V is TRBV5-1 and J is TRBJ2-5, with D hard to call. Trimming pared 0 bases from V and 5 bases from J, leaving 5 bases between. This CDR3 region has 12 residues. Per the germline V gene, CDR1 is SGHRS and CDR2 is YFSETQ. The CDR3 region has the DNA TGCGCCAGCAGCTTGGACGGGGAGACCCAGTACTTC. Translation gives CASSLDGETQYF.

This clonotype was seen at least ten times. This rearrangement joins TRBV7-9 to TRBJ1-1; D perhaps matches TRBD1 (6 bases). The CDR3 loop spans 15 amino acids. CDR1 SEHNR and CDR2 FQNEAQ come from the germline V gene (reference sequence). V was pared by 6 bases and J by 5 bases, with 19 bases between. The CDR3 loop is CASSSPSGGLTEAFF. As DNA, the CDR3 is TGTGCCAGCAGTTCCCCTAGCGGGGGGCTGACTGAAGCTTTCTTT.

This clonotype was detected ten times or more. The J gene is TRBJ2-7, the V gene TRBV27; D is unclear. Trimming cost V 3 bases and J 2 bases, with 5 bases left between them. This CDR3 comprises 12 residues. The germline V gene encodes CDR1 MNHEY and CDR2 SMNVEV (reference sequence). The CDR3 loop reads CASSLSTYEQYF. CDR3 in DNA: TGTGCCAGCAGTTTGTCCACCTACGAGCAGTACTTC.

This clonotype was counted a few times. The CDR3 bases are TGCGCCAGCAGCTTCATCAGGGGATTGGAGGATACGCAGTATTTT. Translated, it gives CASSFIRGLEDTQYF. The V call is TRBV5-1, the J call TRBJ2-3; perhaps TRBD1 as D (6 bases). The CDR3 has 15 amino acids. Germline V gene lookup returns CDR1 SGHRS and CDR2 YFSETQ. Deletions cut 2 bases from V and 6 bases from J, with 16 bases between.

This clonotype appeared many times. V is TRBV20-1 and J is TRBJ1-5; D may be TRBD1 (6 bases). Germline CDR1 reads DFQATT; CDR2 reads SNEGSKA (reference sequence). The V gene lost 3 bases and the J gene lost 2 bases, with 11 bases spanning the gap. The CDR3 contains 14 residues. DNA of the CDR3: TGCAGTGCTAGGGGTGGGACACGCAATCAGCCCCAGCATTTT. Translated, it gives CSARGGTRNQPQHF.

This clonotype was recorded many times. The chain recombines TRBV4-3 with TRBJ2-2, with D maybe TRBD1 (5 bases). The germline gives CDR1 LGHNA, CDR2 YSLEER. The CDR3 covers 14 residues. With 1 base removed from V and 4 bases from J, the gap between germline ends came to 7 bases. For the CDR3, the DNA is TGCGCCAGCAGCCAAGGCAGGGCCACCGGGGAGCTGTTTTTT. Translation gives CASSQGRATGELFF.

This clonotype was detected ten times or more. The chain has TRBV10-1 and TRBJ1-1, with no clear D. The V gene's germline CDR1 is WNHNN and CDR2 SYGVQD (reference sequence). The CDR3 sequence is 14 residues long. V dropped 3 bases and J dropped 1 base, with 9 bases sitting between them. The CDR3 DNA follows: TGCGCCAGCAGTGAAGGGTTGGAGAACACTGAAGCTTTCTTT. It yields the protein CASSEGLENTEAFF.

This clonotype came up many times. This chain's CDR3 is CASSYSGQGGTGELFF. As DNA, the CDR3 is TGTGCCAGCAGTTACTCTGGACAGGGCGGGACCGGGGAGCTGTTTTTT. The chain joins TRBV6-6 to TRBJ2-2, with TRBD1 identical over 8 bases. Unmatched junction bases numbered 5, after V lost 0 bases and J lost 5 bases. The length of the CDR3 is 16 residues. From germline, CDR1 is MNHNY and CDR2 SVGAGI (reference sequence).

This clonotype was counted many times. CDR3 region: CSALDRANQPQHF. The CDR3 region has the DNA TGCAGTGCCCTGGACAGGGCCAATCAGCCCCAGCATTTT. The chain combines TRBV20-1 with TRBJ1-5; 8 bases fit TRBD1. V was clipped by 6 bases and J by 3 bases; unmatched bases: 4. In germline, CDR1 is DFQATT, CDR2 SNEGSKA (reference sequence). The length of the CDR3 is 13 residues.

V and J are TRBV12-3 or TRBV12-4 and TRBJ2-7; TRBD1 matches 8 bases. Trimming took 8 bases from V and 6 from J; bases not matched to a gene: 12. The CDR3 loop spans 14 amino acids. The CDR3 spells CASGVGQAVTEQYF. The CDR3 DNA is TGTGCCAGCGGGGTGGGACAGGCAGTAACCGAGCAGTACTTC.

This chain links TRBV28 with TRBJ2-7; the D is unclear. CDR3 size: 13 residues. The V and J ends lost 3 bases and 4 bases respectively, with 10 bases between them. Germline V gives CDR1 MDHEN, CDR2 SYDVKM. The CDR3 nucleotides read TGTGCCAGCAGTTTCTCCAGAGATTACGAGCAGTACGTC. This encodes CASSFSRDYEQYV.

In this sample, this clonotype turned up many times. The rearrangement links TRBV11-2 to TRBJ2-1; TRBD2 matches 12 bases. V shed 2 bases, J shed 5 bases, and the junction held 1 base outside the gene matches. Germline assignment: CDR1 SGHAT and CDR2 FQNNGV. The CDR3 consists of 15 residues. CDR3 in amino acids: CASSLRTSGNNEQFF. The CDR3 nucleotides read TGTGCCAGCAGCTTACGGACTAGCGGGAACAATGAGCAGTTCTTC.

The chain joins TRBV7-9 to TRBJ2-5, with D tentatively TRBD1 (6 bases). Germline CDR1 and CDR2: SEHNR and FQNEAQ (reference sequence). CDR3 size: 15 residues. V lost 10 bases to trimming and J lost 1 base, with 19 bases between them. In DNA, the CDR3 is TGTGCCACTTCACTTGGGACACCCTTCCAAGAGACCCAGTACTTC. This encodes CATSLGTPFQETQYF. Using reference TRBV7-9 and TRBJ2-5 for the parts outside the CDR3, the full variable domain is DTGVSQNPRHKITKRGQNVTFRCDPISEHNRLYWYRQTLGQGPEFLTYFQNEAQLEKSRLLSDRFSAERPKGSFSTLEIQRTEQGDSAMYLCATSLGTPFQETQYFGPGTRLLVL.

V is TRBV12-3 or TRBV12-4 and J is TRBJ1-1; D gene uncertain. V was cut by 7 bases and J by 7 bases, with 10 bases left in between. The CDR3 totals 11 residues. The CDR3 DNA is TGTGCCAGCATCAATTTGGGTGAAGCTTTCTTT. Protein product: CASINLGEAFF.

This clonotype was counted many times. The rearrangement uses TRBV6-5 and TRBJ1-1; the D gene is possibly TRBD1 (5 bases). The germline CDR1 and CDR2 sequences are MNHEY and SVGAGI. Trimming cost V 2 bases and J 0 bases, with 7 bases left between them. The CDR3 is made up of 14 amino acids. The CDR3: CASSYAGLNTEAFF. The CDR3 DNA follows: TGTGCCAGCAGTTACGCAGGGTTGAACACTGAAGCTTTCTTT.

V usage is TRBV7-4 and J usage is TRBJ1-1, with D possibly matching TRBD1 (6 bases). From germline, CDR1 is SGHVT and CDR2 SQSDAQ. V lost 5 bases and J 1 base, leaving 14 bases between the germline ends. The CDR3 sequence is 15 residues long. CDR3 nucleotide sequence: TGTGCCAGCAGCCCTGGGGGCAGGGGGAACACTGAAGCTTTCTTT. Translation gives CASSPGGRGNTEAFF.

The sample holds many counts of this clonotype. The rearrangement joins TRBV7-3 to TRBJ2-3; 8 nucleotides agree with TRBD2. The CDR3 has 16 amino acids. Germline V gene sequence: CDR1 SGHTA, CDR2 FQGTGA. V lost 4 bases, J lost 2 bases, and 8 bases stayed unmatched. CDR3 bases: TGTGCCAGCAGCTCCCTAGGCGGGGGGAACACAGATACGCAGTATTTT. As protein: CASSSLGGGNTDTQYF.

In its sample, this clonotype was seen many times. The rearrangement uses TRBV20-1 and TRBJ2-7; 7 positions agree with TRBD1. This CDR3 is built from 14 residues. Germline CDR1 is DFQATT and CDR2 is SNEGSKA (reference sequence). Unmatched junction bases numbered 7, after V lost 0 bases and J lost 5 bases. This CDR3 is CSARDPGQLHEQYF. Written as DNA, the CDR3 is TGCAGTGCTAGAGATCCGGGACAGCTCCACGAGCAGTACTTC.

The chain joins TRBV29-1 to TRBJ1-1; D is ambiguous. The CDR3 runs 11 residues. CDR1 and CDR2 (germline): SQVTM, ANQGSEA. The ends were cut back, 7 bases at V and 1 base at J, with 7 bases in the middle. Here the CDR3 reads CSGKGNTEAFF. CDR3 coding DNA: TGCAGCGGTAAAGGGAACACTGAAGCTTTCTTT.

J is TRBJ2-7 and V is TRBV6-6; D ambiguous. Germline-derived CDR1 and CDR2 are MNHNY and SVGAGI (reference sequence). The CDR3 covers 10 residues. Trimming shortened V by 9 bases and J by 2 bases, and 5 bases separated the two germline ends. The CDR3 nucleotides are TGTGCCAGTGGCCCCTACGAGCAGTACTTC. Amino acid sequence: CASGPYEQYF.

This clonotype was counted at least ten times. V and J are TRBV4-3 and TRBJ2-3; perhaps TRBD1 as D (9 bases). The V end lost 2 bases, the J end lost 5 bases, and 26 bases lay between the germline ends. The CDR3 has 19 amino acids. Germline values: CDR1 LGHNA, CDR2 YSLEER. CDR3 sequence (DNA): TGCGCCAGCAGCCAATGGGACAGGGTTTCAGCGGGGGATGGAGATACGCAGTATTTT. It codes for CASSQWDRVSAGDGDTQYF.

In this sample, this clonotype turned up a few times. The V and J genes are TRBV7-9 and TRBJ1-5, with unresolved D. Trimming shortened V by 3 bases and J by 8 bases, and 11 bases separated the two germline ends. The germline V gene has CDR1 SEHNR and CDR2 FQNEAQ (reference sequence). This CDR3 region has 13 residues. The CDR3 DNA is TGTGCCAGCAGCTTCAAAGGGATTGAGCCCCAGCATTTT. Translation: CASSFKGIEPQHF.

The gene calls are TRBV12-3 or TRBV12-4 and TRBJ2-1; D call uncertain. The germline V and J ends were trimmed by 6 bases and 6 bases, with 15 bases remaining between them. The CDR3 length is 14 residues. The DNA for the CDR3 is TGTGCCAGCAGCTTTCAGCACTCTGGCAATGAGCAGTTCTTC. Translated, it gives CASSFQHSGNEQFF.

Many counts were recorded for this clonotype. The chain couples TRBV4-3 to TRBJ1-1, with TRBD1 identical over 7 bases. The germline V gene encodes CDR1 LGHNA and CDR2 YSLEER. Trimming removed 3 bases from V and 5 bases from J; junction bases left unmatched: 12. The CDR3 has 16 residues. The CDR3 nucleotides are TGCGCCAGCAGCCAGGAGGGACAGTGGGGAAATACTGAAGCTTTCTTT. Translating it yields CASSQEGQWGNTEAFF.

This clonotype was observed many times. The V and J genes are TRBV6-6 and TRBJ2-7; perhaps TRBD1 as D (5 bases). This CDR3 region has 14 residues. The germline CDR1 and CDR2 sequences are MNHNY and SVGAGI (reference sequence). The V and J ends lost 4 bases and 2 bases respectively, with 12 bases between them. This chain's CDR3 is CASSSRQIPYEQYF. In DNA form, the CDR3 reads TGTGCCAGCAGTTCCAGACAGATCCCCTACGAGCAGTACTTC.

This clonotype appeared many times. The rearrangement joins TRBV11-2 to TRBJ2-7; D might be TRBD2 (6 bases). The CDR3 consists of 13 residues. V shed 7 bases and J shed 3 bases, with 13 bases lying between them. CDR1 and CDR2 from the germline V gene are SGHAT and FQNNGV. The CDR3 spells CASMGGENYEQYF. DNA for the CDR3: TGTGCCAGCATGGGGGGAGAGAACTACGAGCAGTACTTC.

This clonotype was observed many times. The chain uses TRBV7-3 and TRBJ2-3, with D unclear. The V and J ends lost 4 bases and 2 bases respectively, with 7 bases between them. The germline V gene has CDR1 SGHTA and CDR2 FQGTGA. CDR3 length equals 13 residues. DNA of the CDR3: TGTGCCAGCAGCTCGGACCCCACAGATACGCAGTATTTT. Translating it yields CASSSDPTDTQYF.

The CDR3: CASSPLGGGRSDEQFF. The CDR3 DNA sequence: TGTGCCAGCAGCCCTTTAGGCGGGGGGCGAAGCGATGAGCAGTTCTTC. The rearrangement links TRBV6-2 or TRBV6-3 to TRBJ2-1; 8 bases align to TRBD2. Germline V lookup: CDR1 MNHEY, CDR2 SVGEGT. The CDR3 consists of 16 residues. Germline trimming cut 6 bases from V and 8 bases from J; bases unmatched to any gene: 15.

The J gene is TRBJ2-5, the V gene TRBV12-3 or TRBV12-4, with 12 bases aligning to TRBD1. V trimming: 8 bases; J trimming: 5 bases; junction bases outside the gene matches: 3. The CDR3 totals 13 residues. This CDR3 reads CASGTGGHETQYF. DNA of the CDR3: TGTGCCAGCGGGACAGGGGGCCACGAGACCCAGTACTTC.